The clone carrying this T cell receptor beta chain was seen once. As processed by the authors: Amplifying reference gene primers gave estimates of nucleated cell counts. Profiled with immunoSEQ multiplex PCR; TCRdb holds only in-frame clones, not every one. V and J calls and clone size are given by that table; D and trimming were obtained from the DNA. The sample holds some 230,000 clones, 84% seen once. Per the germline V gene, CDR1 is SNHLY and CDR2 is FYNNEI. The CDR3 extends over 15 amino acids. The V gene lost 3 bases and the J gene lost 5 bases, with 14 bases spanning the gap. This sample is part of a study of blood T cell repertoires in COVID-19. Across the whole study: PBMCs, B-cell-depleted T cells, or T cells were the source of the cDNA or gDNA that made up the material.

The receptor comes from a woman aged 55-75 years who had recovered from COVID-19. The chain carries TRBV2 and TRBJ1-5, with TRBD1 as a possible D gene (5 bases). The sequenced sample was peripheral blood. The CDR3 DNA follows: TGTGCCAGCAGTGACGCGGGGGAGATCGATCAGCCCCAGCATTTT. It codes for CASSDAGEIDQPQHF.